The T cell receptor (beta chain) under discussion was sequenced for a study of blood T cell repertoires in COVID-19. Study-level information: The origin of the acute and convalescent COVID-19 samples was the United States, Italy and Spain.

V lost 6 bases to trimming and J lost 0 bases; unmatched junction nucleotides: 4. The CDR3 spans 16 residues. Per the germline V gene, CDR1 is KGHDR and CDR2 is SFDVKD. Original handling: Counts of nucleated cells, estimated from reference gene primer amplification, were obtained. Assay: immunoSEQ multiplex PCR; the TCRdb copy retains only in-frame clones and omits some. The V and J calls and clone size were taken over from that table, and D and trimming were inferred from the DNA. The table has fewer than 75,000 clones, nearly 90% seen once. V is TRBV24-1 and J is TRBJ2-5, with 12 bases aligning to TRBD2. This TCR came from a man at least 80 years old with acute or convalescent COVID-19. Sequencing used peripheral blood. CDR3 amino acids: CATSPSGGDYQETQYF. As DNA, the CDR3 is TGTGCCACCAGTCCTAGCGGGGGGGATTACCAAGAGACCCAGTACTTC.